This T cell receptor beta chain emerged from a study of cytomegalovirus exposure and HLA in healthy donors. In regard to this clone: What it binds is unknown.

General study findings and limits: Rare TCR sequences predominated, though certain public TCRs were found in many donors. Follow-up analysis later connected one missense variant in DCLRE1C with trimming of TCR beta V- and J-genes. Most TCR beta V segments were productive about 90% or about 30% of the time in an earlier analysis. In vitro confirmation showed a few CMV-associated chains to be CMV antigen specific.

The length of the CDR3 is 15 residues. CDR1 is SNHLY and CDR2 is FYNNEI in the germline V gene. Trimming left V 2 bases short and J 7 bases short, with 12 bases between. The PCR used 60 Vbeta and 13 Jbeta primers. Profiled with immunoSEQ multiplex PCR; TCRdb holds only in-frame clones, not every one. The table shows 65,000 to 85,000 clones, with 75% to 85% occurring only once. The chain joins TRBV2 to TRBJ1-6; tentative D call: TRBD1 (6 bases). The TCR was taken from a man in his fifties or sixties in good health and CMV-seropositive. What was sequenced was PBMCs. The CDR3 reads CASSERTAKNSPLHF. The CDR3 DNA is TGTGCCAGCAGTGAAAGGACAGCGAAGAATTCACCCCTCCACTTT.